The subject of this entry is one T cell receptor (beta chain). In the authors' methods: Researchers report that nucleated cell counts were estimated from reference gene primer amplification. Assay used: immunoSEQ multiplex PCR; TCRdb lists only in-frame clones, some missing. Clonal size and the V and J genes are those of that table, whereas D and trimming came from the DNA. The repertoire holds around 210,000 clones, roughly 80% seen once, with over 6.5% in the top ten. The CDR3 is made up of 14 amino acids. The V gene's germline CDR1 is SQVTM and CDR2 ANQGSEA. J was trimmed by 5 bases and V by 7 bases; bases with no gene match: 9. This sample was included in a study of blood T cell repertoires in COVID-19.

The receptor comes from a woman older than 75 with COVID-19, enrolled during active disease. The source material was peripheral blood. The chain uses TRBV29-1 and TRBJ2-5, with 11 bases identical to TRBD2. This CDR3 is CSEGLAGGGETQYF. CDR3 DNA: TGCAGCGAAGGACTAGCGGGTGGGGGTGAGACCCAGTACTTC.